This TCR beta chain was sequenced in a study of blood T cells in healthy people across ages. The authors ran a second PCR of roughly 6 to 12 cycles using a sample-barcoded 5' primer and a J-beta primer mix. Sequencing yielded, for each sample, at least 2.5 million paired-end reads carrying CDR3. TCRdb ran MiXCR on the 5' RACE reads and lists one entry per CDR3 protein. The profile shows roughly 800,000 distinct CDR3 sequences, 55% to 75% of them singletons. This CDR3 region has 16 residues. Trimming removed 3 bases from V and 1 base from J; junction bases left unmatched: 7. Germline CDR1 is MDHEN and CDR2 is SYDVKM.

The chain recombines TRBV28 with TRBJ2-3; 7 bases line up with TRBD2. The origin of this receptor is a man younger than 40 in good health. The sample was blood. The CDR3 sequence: CASSFSASGGTDTQYF. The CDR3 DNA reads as TGTGCCAGCAGTTTTTCGGCTAGCGGAGGCACAGATACGCAGTATTTT.